A single sample gave rise to the 31 T cell receptor beta chains below, sequenced in a study of blood T cell repertoires in COVID-19. Assay used: immunoSEQ multiplex PCR; TCRdb lists only in-frame clones, some missing. Of about 150,000 clones listed, about 80% are singletons. The sequencing sample was made of peripheral blood. The receptors come from an elderly woman with acute or convalescent COVID-19.

The rearrangement joins TRBV3-1 (or the pseudogene TRBV3-2) to TRBJ2-5; 9 bases match TRBD1. Germline values: CDR1 LGHDT, CDR2 YNNKEL (reference sequence). Losses at the gene ends were 0 bases for V and 2 bases for J; bases not matched to a gene: 7. The CDR3 has 17 residues. The chain's CDR3 is CASSQEGPGTGQETQYF. CDR3 DNA: TGTGCCAGCAGCCAAGAGGGACCCGGGACAGGGCAAGAGACCCAGTACTTC.

This clone was counted once. This chain uses TRBV5-1 with TRBJ2-7; 8 nucleotides match TRBD1. This CDR3 region has 13 residues. CDR1 SGHRS and CDR2 YFSETQ come from the germline V gene. V dropped 4 bases and J dropped 3; count of bases not matched to a gene: 3. CDR3 nucleotides: TGCGCCAGCAGCCTCAGGGGGCGCTACGAGCAGTACTTC. It translates to CASSLRGRYEQYF. The whole variable domain, filled in from reference TRBV5-1 and TRBJ2-7, reads KAGVTQTPRYLIKTRGQQVTLSCSPISGHRSVSWYQQTPGQGLQFLFEYFSETQRNKGNFPGRFSGRQFSNSRSEMNVSTLELGDSALYLCASSLRGRYEQYFGPGTRLTVT.

This chain joins TRBV5-4 and TRBJ2-5, with TRBD1 matching over 8 bases. J lost 5 bases, V lost 1 base, and 7 bases had no gene match. The CDR3 totals 15 residues. Germline values: CDR1 SGHNT, CDR2 YYREEE (reference sequence). CDR3 sequence reads: CASSLRAGGEETQYF. Here the CDR3 DNA reads TGTGCCAGCAGCTTGAGGGCAGGGGGCGAGGAGACCCAGTACTTC.

The rearrangement joins TRBV24-1 to TRBJ2-5, with TRBD2 identical over 7 bases. The germline V gene has CDR1 KGHDR and CDR2 SFDVKD. Trimming took 0 bases from V and 2 from J; bases not matched to a gene: 5. This CDR3 is 16 amino acids long. The DNA of the CDR3 is TGTGCCACCAGTGATTTGCGGTTCGGGGGGCAAGAGACCCAGTACTTC. Encoded protein: CATSDLRFGGQETQYF.

This clone has more than one count but fewer than ten. This sequence joins TRBV5-1 and TRBJ1-2; D not certain. The germline V gene encodes CDR1 SGHRS and CDR2 YFSETQ. V was cut by 1 base and J by 0 bases, with 4 bases left in between. The CDR3 spans 13 residues. The CDR3 region is CASSLSTNYGYTF. Written as DNA, the CDR3 is TGCGCCAGCAGCTTGAGCACTAACTATGGCTACACCTTC.

The chain carries TRBV10-2 and TRBJ2-2; no clear D. V lost 4 bases and J 6 bases, leaving 12 bases between the germline ends. Per germline, CDR1 WSHSY and CDR2 SAAADI. The CDR3 spans 14 residues. CDR3 bases: TGCGCCAGCAGTGCAGACTGGAATGCCGGGGAGCTGTTTTTT. This codes for CASSADWNAGELFF.

The chain links TRBV12-3 or TRBV12-4 to TRBJ1-4; D gene uncertain. The V gene lost 2 bases and the J gene lost 6 bases, with 4 bases spanning the gap. The CDR3 is 12 residues long. In nucleotides, the CDR3 is TGTGCCAGCAGTTTACTTGATGAAAAACTGTTTTTT. Translated: CASSLLDEKLFF.

V usage is TRBV19 and J usage is TRBJ1-6, with 10 positions matching TRBD1. There are 16 residues in the CDR3. The V gene's germline CDR1 is LNHDA and CDR2 SQIVND (reference sequence). V gave up 4 bases and J gave up 2 bases; unmatched junction bases: 2. The CDR3 here is CASSKGQGPYNSPLHF. The CDR3 DNA is TGTGCCAGTAGTAAGGGACAGGGGCCCTATAATTCACCCCTCCACTTT.

This clone was recorded only once. The rearrangement links TRBV4-3 to TRBJ1-4; tentative D call: TRBD1 (6 bases). The CDR3 totals 14 residues. CDR1 LGHNA and CDR2 YSLEER come from the germline V gene. Trimming pared 0 bases from V and 8 bases from J, leaving 10 bases between. The CDR3 coding sequence is TGCGCCAGCAGCCAAGAGCCAGGGGAGGAAAAACTGTTTTTT. Protein: CASSQEPGEEKLFF.

The genes are TRBV30 and TRBJ1-1, with 9 bases that match TRBD1. Germline V CDR1 and CDR2: GTSNPN, SVGIG (reference sequence). Trimming took 4 bases from V and 4 from J; bases not matched to a gene: 4. The CDR3 consists of 13 residues. The CDR3 here is CAWKTGGSTEAFF. Here the CDR3 DNA reads TGTGCCTGGAAGACAGGGGGGAGCACTGAAGCTTTCTTT.

The rearrangement joins TRBV4-1 to TRBJ1-4; D perhaps matches TRBD1 (6 bases). CDR1 is MGHRA, CDR2 YSYEKL, per germline. The CDR3 contains 15 residues. The germline V and J ends were trimmed by 1 base and 7 bases, with 13 bases remaining between them. The DNA for the CDR3 is TGCGCCAGCAGCCAAGGACAGGACGGGCCTGAAAAACTGTTTTTT. Translating gives CASSQGQDGPEKLFF.

The rearrangement joins TRBV19 to TRBJ2-7, with TRBD2 matching over 11 bases. CDR3 length: 15 residues. The germline V gene has CDR1 LNHDA and CDR2 SQIVND (reference sequence). Trimming cost V 5 bases and J 4 bases; bases outside gene matches: 7. The CDR3 loop reads CASSDTSGSRYEQYF. CDR3 in DNA: TGTGCCAGTAGTGACACTAGCGGGAGCAGGTACGAGCAGTACTTC.

J is TRBJ1-1 and V is TRBV11-2; 9 bases align to TRBD1. Trimming at V came to 2 bases and at J to 3 bases, leaving 10 bases not matched to a gene. Germline V gene sequence: CDR1 SGHAT, CDR2 FQNNGV. This CDR3 has 17 amino acids. DNA of the CDR3: TGTGCCAGCAGCTTAAGGGGACAGGGTCTCGGGGACACTGAAGCTTTCTTT. It specifies CASSLRGQGLGDTEAFF.

This clone was observed a single time. The chain links TRBV6-5 to TRBJ1-1; no reliable D call. The CDR3 runs 13 residues. Germline assignment: CDR1 MNHEY and CDR2 SVGAGI. Deletions cut 0 bases from V and 5 bases from J, with 7 bases between. The CDR3 coding sequence is TGTGCCAGCAGTTACTCGAGGGTGACTGAAGCTTTCTTT. This encodes CASSYSRVTEAFF.

CDR3 loop: CASSIGTGLVYF. The CDR3 bases are TGTGCCAGTAGTATAGGGACAGGGTTAGTATATTTT. This rearrangement joins TRBV19 to TRBJ2-3; 8 nucleotides align to TRBD1. The CDR3 length is 12 residues. Germline CDR1 is LNHDA and CDR2 is SQIVND (reference sequence). J lost 15 bases, V lost 1 base, and 6 bases had no gene match.

A few counts support this clone. The rearrangement uses TRBV2 and TRBJ1-5; weak D call: TRBD1 (6 bases). Germline loops: CDR1 SNHLY, CDR2 FYNNEI. There are 14 residues in the CDR3. V shed 3 bases and J shed 6 bases, with 12 bases lying between them. CDR3 nucleotide sequence: TGTGCCAGCAGTGAGGGGGTCAGGGGTCAGCCCCAGCATTTT. It codes for CASSEGVRGQPQHF.

V gene TRBV7-2 combines with J gene TRBJ2-2, with 7 bases matching TRBD1. The CDR3 totals 18 residues. Germline CDR1 SGHTA, CDR2 FQGNSA. Trimming took 0 bases from V and 1 from J; bases not matched to a gene: 8. CDR3 in DNA: TGTGCCAGCAGCTTAGCGTACAGGGGCCCTCGGAACACCGGGGAGCTGTTTTTT. Translating gives CASSLAYRGPRNTGELFF.

The V and J genes are TRBV18 and TRBJ2-2; possible D gene TRBD2, 5 bases. The CDR3 runs 15 residues. The V and J ends lost 5 bases and 4 bases respectively, with 14 bases between them. The germline CDR1 and CDR2 sequences are KGHSH and LQKENI. The CDR3: CASSSPSPVTGELFF. The CDR3 bases are TGTGCCAGCTCATCCCCTAGCCCCGTCACCGGGGAGCTGTTTTTT.

This rearrangement joins TRBV7-8 to TRBJ1-5, with a tentative D call TRBD1 (5 bases). The CDR3 sequence is 15 residues long. Trimming removed 5 bases from V and 6 bases from J, with 17 bases in between. Germline V gives CDR1 SGHVS, CDR2 FQNEAQ. The CDR3: CASSQTRQGTQPQHF. CDR3 in DNA: TGTGCCAGCAGCCAGACCCGGCAGGGTACTCAGCCCCAGCATTTT.

The chain recombines TRBV4-3 with TRBJ2-1; 13 positions match TRBD2. The CDR3 has 17 residues. Germline trimming cut 0 bases from V and 2 bases from J; bases unmatched to any gene: 1. The germline CDR1 and CDR2 sequences are LGHNA and YSLEER. The CDR3 nucleotides are TGCGCCAGCAGCCAAGAACTAGCGGGGGGGCCCTACAATGAGCAGTTCTTC. Encoded protein: CASSQELAGGPYNEQFF.

The V gene is TRBV2, the J gene TRBJ2-1; the match to TRBD2 covers 8 bases. This CDR3 has 15 amino acids. The germline V gene has CDR1 SNHLY and CDR2 FYNNEI. The ends lost 4 bases at V and 4 bases at J; junction bases unmatched: 6. The CDR3 coding sequence is TGTGCCAGCAGTGTAGAAGCGGGAGAATACAATGAGCAGTTCTTC. Protein sequence: CASSVEAGEYNEQFF.

The J gene is TRBJ2-3, the V gene TRBV6-2 or TRBV6-3, with D tentatively TRBD2 (5 bases). V was clipped by 2 bases and J by 2 bases, with 11 bases between them. The CDR3 contains 15 residues. Per germline, CDR1 MNHEY and CDR2 SVGEGT. DNA for the CDR3: TGTGCCAGCAGTTACCCAAGAGGGTTCACAGATACGCAGTATTTT. It translates to CASSYPRGFTDTQYF.

This chain links TRBV7-2 with TRBJ2-5, with D perhaps TRBD2 (6 bases). Germline loops: CDR1 SGHTA, CDR2 FQGNSA. This CDR3 is 16 amino acids long. V was clipped by 5 bases and J by 5 bases, with 21 bases between them. This CDR3 is CASSPPVASGGETQYF. The CDR3 nucleotides read TGTGCCAGCAGCCCACCCGTGGCGTCTGGAGGGGAGACCCAGTACTTC.

This clone is a singleton in its sample. This sequence joins TRBV7-2 and TRBJ2-7; weak D call: TRBD1 (6 bases). V was trimmed by 1 base and J by 7 bases, leaving 11 bases between them. The CDR3 sequence is 13 residues long. Looked up from germline, CDR1 is SGHTA and CDR2 is FQGNSA. The CDR3 region is CASSLGGQPEQYF. The CDR3 nucleotides are TGTGCCAGCAGCTTAGGGGGGCAGCCAGAGCAGTACTTC.

This chain joins TRBV7-2 and TRBJ1-2, with a possible D match to TRBD1 (6 bases). Looked up from germline, CDR1 is SGHTA and CDR2 is FQGNSA. With 4 bases removed from V and 7 bases from J, the gap between germline ends came to 13 bases. The CDR3 has 13 residues. The CDR3 DNA is TGTGCCAGCAGCTCTACAGGGTTCTCTGGCTACACCTTC. The encoded protein is CASSSTGFSGYTF.

A word on this clone: One junction end disagrees with the germline gene, perhaps due to a read error. This CDR3 is also generated by other DNA sequences in the sample. This rearrangement joins TRBV24-1 to TRBJ1-1; D not resolved. The CDR3 runs to 13 residues. Germline assignment: CDR1 KGHDR and CDR2 SFDVKD. DNA of the CDR3: TGTGCCACTAGTGATACGAGGAGCGGTGAAGCTTTCTTT. This sequence encodes CATSDTRSGEAFF.

This rearrangement joins TRBV9 to TRBJ1-4; no definite D call. Germline loops: CDR1 SGDLS, CDR2 YYNGEE. Trimming shortened V by 3 bases and J by 4 bases, and 7 bases separated the two germline ends. The CDR3 contains 13 residues. CDR3 DNA: TGTGCCAGCAGCGCCGGACTTAATGAAAAACTGTTTTTT. Protein sequence: CASSAGLNEKLFF. Based on the CDR3 plus reference TRBV9 and TRBJ1-4, the full variable domain is DSGVTQTPKHLITATGQRVTLRCSPRSGDLSVYWYQQSLDQGLQFLIQYYNGEERAKGNILERFSAQQFPDLHSELNLSSLELGDSALYFCASSAGLNEKLFFGSGTQLSVL.

This rearrangement joins TRBV5-1 to TRBJ2-5, with a possible D match to TRBD2 (5 bases). Trimming removed 5 bases at V and 2 bases at J, with 10 bases between. Germline V gene sequence: CDR1 SGHRS, CDR2 YFSETQ. CDR3 length: 13 amino acids. The CDR3, as DNA: TGCGCCAGCAGGAGGAGCGGTCAAGAGACCCAGTACTTC. The encoded protein is CASRRSGQETQYF.

In this sample, this clone turned up once. The chain carries TRBV6-1 and TRBJ1-5; D unclear. V was pared by 3 bases and J by 7 bases, with 10 bases between. Germline V lookup: CDR1 MNHNS, CDR2 SASEGT. This CDR3 spans 13 amino acids. DNA of the CDR3: TGTGCCAGCAGTGACCTAGGTTACCAGCCCCAGCATTTT. Translating it yields CASSDLGYQPQHF.

CDR3 protein: CASGTGGGRNEQFF. CDR3 in DNA: TGTGCCAGCGGGACAGGGGGCGGCCGCAATGAGCAGTTCTTC. This chain uses TRBV6-5 with TRBJ2-1; 12 nucleotides align to TRBD1. The CDR3 has 14 residues. Germline V gives CDR1 MNHEY, CDR2 SVGAGI. The trim removed 8 bases at V and 6 bases at J, leaving 5 bases unmatched.

This chain joins TRBV4-3 and TRBJ1-1, with D uncertain. This CDR3 spans 13 amino acids. V lost 4 bases and J lost 1, with 7 bases in between. The germline gives CDR1 LGHNA, CDR2 YSLEER. The CDR3 loop is CASSRTANTEAFF. CDR3 DNA: TGCGCCAGCAGCCGGACTGCGAACACTGAAGCTTTCTTT.